One T cell receptor (beta chain) is described in this entry. What it binds is not known. This may come from a read error, since a much larger clone is one base off. The data were obtained in a study of regulatory T cells in long-lasting Graves disease. Specified time point: persistent/refractory GD, antithyroid drugs over 5 years with positive TRAb. RNA from PBMCs was the source of the TCR library. Diagnosis followed American Thyroid Association guidelines for Graves' disease. Arm-PCR of CDR3 regions and iRepertoire HTBI primers were used to build TCR beta libraries. TCRdb re-analysed the multiplex PCR reads in MiXCR, keeping a single row per CDR3 protein. The table has some 370,000 distinct CDR3 sequences, 20% to 25% seen once. Study-wide findings and caveats: Peripheral blood alone, not thyroid tissue, underwent study.

The material was peripheral blood mononuclear cells (PBMCs), obtained when the disease was refractory, from a patient treated with antithyroid drugs. The receptor comes from a woman aged 40 to 55 with Graves disease.

CDR3 in DNA: TGTGCCAGCTTGGGGGCCGGGGGCAGCGAGACCCAGTACTTC. It specifies CASLGAGGSETQYF. This rearrangement joins TRBV2 to TRBJ2-5; D may correspond to TRBD1 or TRBD2 (6 bases each). Looked up from germline, CDR1 is SNHLY and CDR2 is FYNNEI. The CDR3 loop spans 14 amino acids. Trimming left V 8 bases short and J 5 bases short, with 18 bases between.